This T cell receptor (beta chain) came from a study of vaccination and CD4 T cells after COVID-19. This clonotype was seen more than once but under ten times. No antigen is known for it. Scientists ran DNA taken from cultured CD4+ T cells through the Oncomine TCR Beta short-read assay for sequencing. DNA came from CD4+ T cells after culture. TCRdb independently ran MiXCR on the PCR reads; one entry per CDR3 protein. The repertoire holds under 8,000 distinct CDR3 sequences, with roughly 43% as singletons. Treatment denoted: approximately nine-day PBMC culture with coronavirus spike peptide pools or control peptides (ViraFEST assay). CD4+ T-cell collection from the unexposed donor predated the COVID-19 pandemic (2011-2018). Study-wide results and caveats: In median terms, SARS-CoV-2-reactive clonotypes went from about 20 to 38, a nonsignificant rise.

V was cut by 6 bases and J by 1 base, with 12 bases left in between. The CDR3 runs to 14 residues. The source of this sequence is a human donor in good health. The sequenced sample was CD4+ T cells from blood, cultured in vitro. This chain links TRBV12-3 or TRBV12-4 with TRBJ1-1; D unresolved. The CDR3 DNA reads TGTGCCAGCAGACCCCTAAGAGAGAACACTGAAGCTTTCTTT. It encodes CASRPLRENTEAFF.